The text below deals with one T cell receptor beta chain. CDR1 and CDR2 (germline): MGHRA, YSYEKL. The CDR3 runs to 18 residues. The authors prepared UMI-labeled TRB cDNA libraries by 5' RACE. From its re-call of the 5' RACE reads, TCRdb lists each CDR3 protein once, without DNA. This table holds over 20,000 distinct CDR3 sequences. This record comes from a study of CXCR3-negative and CXCR3-positive naive CD8 T cells. V usage is TRBV4-1 and J usage is TRBJ2-1; the D gene TCRdb calls, TRBD1, cannot be checked with no DNA. The clonotype originates from a human donor in good health. Some clones in this sample may be carry-over from other donors' samples. The sample consisted of naive CXCR3- CD8+ T cells from blood. Regarding subset: CD45RO-CCR7+CD27+CD95- naive CD8+ T cells lacking CXCR3 (TNR3-). The CDR3 here is CASSQGRGRDRALREQFF.